The rows below give T cell receptor beta chains drawn from one sample of a study of blood T cell repertoires in COVID-19. The repertoire was sequenced with immunoSEQ multiplex PCR; TCRdb's copy has only in-frame clones and lacks some. The table includes about 100,000 clones, approximately 92% detected once. Sequencing was performed on peripheral blood. The receptors were sampled from a man aged 70-80 years with acute or convalescent COVID-19. CDR3s include the opening cysteine and the closing phenylalanine or tryptophan. The D gene is left open where the match is weak. Size is omitted from some rows. Given values are once, few, many or a class for expanded clones.

cdr3_aa cdr3_nt d_call v_call clone_size j_call
CASSLDSGSDEQFF TGTGCCAGCAGCTTAGATTCGGGTTCGGATGAGCAGTTCTTC - TRBV11-3 - TRBJ2-1
CASSYDRDRYQPQHF TGTGCCAGCAGTTATGACCGGGACAGATATCAGCCCCAGCATTTT TRBD1 TRBV6-6 - TRBJ1-5
CATQFPTSYEQYF TGTGCCACCCAATTTCCCACATCCTACGAGCAGTACTTC - TRBV25-1 - TRBJ2-7
CASSAIGEPRAYEQYF TGTGCCAGCAGCGCTATCGGGGAACCCCGGGCCTACGAGCAGTACTTC - TRBV7-8 - TRBJ2-7
CASSQGSTGRGNQNTEAFF TGTGCCAGCAGCCAAGGATCCACAGGGAGGGGGAATCAGAACACTGAAGCTTTCTTT - TRBV4-2 - TRBJ1-1
CASSVGLAPSLETDTQYF TGTGCCAGCAGCGTTGGACTAGCCCCCTCGCTTGAGACAGATACGCAGTATTTT TRBD2 TRBV2 once TRBJ2-3
CASSTVSEQFF TGTGCCAGCAGTACAGTCAGTGAGCAGTTCTTC - TRBV27 - TRBJ2-1
CASSLGREGQPQHF TGTGCCAGCAGCTTAGGCAGGGAGGGGCAGCCCCAGCATTTT - TRBV7-2 - TRBJ1-5
CASSEGRISGNTIYF TGTGCCAGCAGTGAAGGCAGAATCTCTGGAAACACCATATATTTT - TRBV2 - TRBJ1-3
CASSVTGLSTKYEQYF TGTGCCAGCAGTGTAACAGGGTTGAGCACTAAATACGAGCAGTACTTC - TRBV28 - TRBJ2-7
CASSSNRVTEAFF TGTGCCAGTAGTTCGAATCGGGTCACTGAAGCTTTCTTT - TRBV19 - TRBJ1-1
CASSFQRGPYEQYF TGTGCCAGCAGTTTCCAGCGGGGTCCCTACGAGCAGTACTTC TRBD2 TRBV27 once TRBJ2-7
CASTPGLAGGQNEQFF TGTGCCAGCACTCCGGGACTAGCGGGAGGGCAGAATGAGCAGTTCTTC TRBD2 TRBV2 - TRBJ2-1
CASSRTAGGNQPQHF TGTGCCAGTAGTCGTACAGCGGGTGGCAATCAGCCCCAGCATTTT - TRBV19 - TRBJ1-5
CASSLAGTSGYNEQFF TGTGCCAGCAGCTTAGCTGGGACTAGCGGGTACAATGAGCAGTTCTTC TRBD2 TRBV7-2 - TRBJ2-1
CASSSDSGTRDTQYF TGTGCCAGCAGCTCCGATAGCGGGACCAGAGATACGCAGTATTTT TRBD2 TRBV7-8 - TRBJ2-3
CASSLAPGQGAGEQYF TGTGCCAGCAGCTTAGCTCCGGGACAGGGGGCTGGGGAGCAGTACTTC TRBD1 TRBV7-2 - TRBJ2-7
CASSLRGASYNEQFF TGTGCCAGCAGCTTGCGGGGGGCCTCCTACAATGAGCAGTTCTTC - TRBV5-4 - TRBJ2-1
CASSSVNEKLFF TGTGCCAGCAGTTCCGTGAATGAAAAACTGTTTTTT - TRBV6-6 - TRBJ1-4
CASSLPGVEYGYTF TGTGCCAGCTCACTGCCAGGGGTAGAGTATGGCTACACCTTC - TRBV18 - TRBJ1-2
CASSSRLAGVYEQYF TGTGCCAGCAGCTCCCGACTAGCGGGGGTGTACGAGCAGTACTTC TRBD2 TRBV7-9 few TRBJ2-7
CASSQDQGEFTEAFF TGTGCCAGCAGCCAAGATCAGGGGGAATTCACTGAAGCTTTCTTT TRBD1 TRBV14 - TRBJ1-1
CASSPGDTEAFF TGTGCCAGCAGCCCAGGGGACACTGAAGCTTTCTTT - TRBV9 - TRBJ1-1
CASRRQGASNQPQHF TGTGCCAGCAGGCGACAGGGGGCTAGCAATCAGCCCCAGCATTTT TRBD1 TRBV6-5 - TRBJ1-5
CASSYSRTGGNYGYTF TGTGCCAGCAGTTATTCCCGGACAGGGGGTAACTATGGCTACACCTTC TRBD1 TRBV6-5 - TRBJ1-2
CASSYSDGNDGYTF TGTGCCAGCAGTTACAGTGACGGGAATGATGGCTACACCTTC - TRBV6-5 - TRBJ1-2